This passage covers 8 T cell receptor beta chains from one sample sequenced in a study of cytomegalovirus exposure and HLA in healthy donors. Vbeta (60) and Jbeta (13) primers were used in the PCR. The repertoire was sequenced with immunoSEQ multiplex PCR; TCRdb's copy has only in-frame clones and lacks some. The repertoire holds around 190,000 clones, with around 86% as singletons. Sequenced material: PBMCs. These receptors were obtained from a woman under 30 in good health and CMV-seronegative.

The genes are TRBV6-1 and TRBJ2-3, with 10 bases matching TRBD2. The CDR3 length is 15 residues. V gave up 4 bases and J gave up 2 bases; unmatched junction bases: 3. Germline CDR1 reads MNHNS; CDR2 reads SASEGT. The CDR3 region has the DNA TGTGCCAGCAGTGTACTAGCGGGGTACACAGATACGCAGTATTTT. Its translation: CASSVLAGYTDTQYF.

The chain links TRBV12-5 to TRBJ2-7; D may be TRBD2 (5 bases). Trimming stripped 2 bases from V and 5 bases from J, with 16 bases between. This CDR3 has 15 amino acids. Per the germline V gene, CDR1 is LGHNT and CDR2 is FRNRAP. CDR3 in DNA: TGTGCTAGTGGTTTGAGTGTCGGAGGCGTCGACGAGCAGTACTTC. As protein: CASGLSVGGVDEQYF.

V usage is TRBV4-1 and J usage is TRBJ2-3; TRBD2 is a possible D gene (6 bases). Trimming removed 1 base from V and 14 bases from J, with 16 bases in between. This CDR3 is 13 amino acids long. Germline V gene data show CDR1 as MGHRA and CDR2 as YSYEKL. The CDR3 DNA reads TGCGCCAGCAGCCAAGGACTAGGGGAAACGGGGTATTTT. It encodes CASSQGLGETGYF.

For the CDR3, the DNA is TGCAGCGGGAGCGGGGGAGCGAACACCGGGGAGCTGTTTTTT. Its protein is CSGSGGANTGELFF. The chain has TRBV29-1 and TRBJ2-2, with 8 bases identical to TRBD2. CDR3 size: 14 residues. The V segment lost 7 bases and the J segment 0 bases; nucleotides outside the gene matches: 4. The V gene's germline CDR1 is SQVTM and CDR2 ANQGSEA.

CDR3 in amino acids: CASSIGATGAGANVLTF. Here the CDR3 DNA reads TGTGCCAGTAGTATAGGGGCGACAGGAGCTGGGGCCAACGTCCTGACTTTC. The chain is built from TRBV19 and TRBJ2-6; a weak D match, TRBD1 (6 bases). This CDR3 is 17 amino acids long. CDR1 and CDR2 from the germline V gene are LNHDA and SQIVND (reference sequence). The V end was cut by 1 base, the J end by 2 bases, with 12 bases between.

The chain has TRBV7-9 and TRBJ1-1; 12 bases are shared with TRBD1. Per the germline V gene, CDR1 is SEHNR and CDR2 is FQNEAQ (reference sequence). The CDR3 length is 18 residues. Germline trimming cut 1 base from V and 1 base from J; bases unmatched to any gene: 7. CDR3 protein: CASSLGGQGAGWNTEAFF. The CDR3 DNA reads as TGTGCCAGCAGCTTAGGGGGACAGGGGGCAGGTTGGAACACTGAAGCTTTCTTT.

V usage is TRBV2 and J usage is TRBJ2-1, with D perhaps matching TRBD2 (6 bases). With 2 bases removed from V and 2 bases from J, the gap between germline ends came to 10 bases. The CDR3 totals 15 residues. Germline CDR1 is SNHLY and CDR2 is FYNNEI. CDR3 DNA sequence: TGTGCCAGCAGTGAAAGGCGCGGGACCTACAATGAGCAGTTCTTC. It specifies CASSERRGTYNEQFF.

The J gene is TRBJ2-7, the V gene TRBV11-2; the match to TRBD1 covers 8 bases. The germline gives CDR1 SGHAT, CDR2 FQNNGV. This CDR3 has 16 residues. The trim removed 5 bases at V and 0 bases at J, leaving 9 bases unmatched. CDR3 region: CASSRRRTGSSYEQYF. CDR3 in DNA: TGTGCCAGCAGCCGCCGGCGGACAGGGAGCTCCTACGAGCAGTACTTC.